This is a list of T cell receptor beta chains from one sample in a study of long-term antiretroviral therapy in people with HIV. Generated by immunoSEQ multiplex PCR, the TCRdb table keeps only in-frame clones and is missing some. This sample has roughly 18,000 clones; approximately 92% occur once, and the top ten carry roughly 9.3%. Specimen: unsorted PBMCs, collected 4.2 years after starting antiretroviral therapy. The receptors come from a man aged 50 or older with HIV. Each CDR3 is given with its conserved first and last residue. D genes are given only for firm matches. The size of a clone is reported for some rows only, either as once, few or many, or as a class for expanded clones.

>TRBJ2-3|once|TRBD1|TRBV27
CASSLSGTGGRDTQYF
TGTGCCAGCAGTTTGTCCGGGACAGGGGGCAGAGATACGCAGTATTTT
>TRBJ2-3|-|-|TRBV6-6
CASSYAGFGTDTQYF
TGTGCCAGCAGTTACGCGGGGTTCGGGACAGATACGCAGTATTTT
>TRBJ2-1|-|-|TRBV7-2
CASSLAPGTGRNEQFF
TGTGCCAGCAGCTTAGCCCCGGGAACGGGAAGGAATGAGCAGTTCTTC
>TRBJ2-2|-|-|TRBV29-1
CSVDGHGNTGELFF
TGCAGCGTCGACGGACACGGTAACACCGGGGAGCTGTTTTTT
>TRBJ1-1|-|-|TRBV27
CASSPGRDMNTEAFF
TGTGCCAGCAGTCCGGGACGAGACATGAACACTGAAGCTTTCTTT
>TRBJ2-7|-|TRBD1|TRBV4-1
CASSQDLGQGNEQYF
TGCGCCAGCAGCCAAGATCTAGGACAGGGGAACGAGCAGTACTTC
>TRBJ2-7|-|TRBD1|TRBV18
CASSPQDLDRDSSEQYF
TGTGCCAGCTCACCGCAAGACCTGGACAGGGACTCATCCGAGCAGTACTTC
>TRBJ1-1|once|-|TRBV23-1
CASSPWSRKNTEAFF
TGCGCCAGCAGTCCGTGGAGCAGGAAGAACACTGAAGCTTTCTTT
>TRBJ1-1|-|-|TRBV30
CAWSVGGNTEAFF
TGTGCCTGGAGTGTAGGGGGGAACACTGAAGCTTTCTTT
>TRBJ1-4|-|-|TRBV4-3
CASSLSVATNEKLFF
TGCGCCAGCAGCCTCTCTGTTGCAACTAATGAAAAACTGTTTTTT
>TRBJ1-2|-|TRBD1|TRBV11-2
CASSFSQGNYGYTF
TGTGCCAGCAGCTTTTCACAGGGGAACTATGGCTACACCTTC
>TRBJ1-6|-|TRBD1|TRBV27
CASSLGPTGSPLHF
TGTGCCAGCAGTTTAGGGCCGACAGGGTCACCCCTCCACTTT
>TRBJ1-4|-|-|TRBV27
CASSSTGFDEKLFF
TGTGCCAGCAGTTCCACAGGGTTCGATGAAAAACTGTTTTTT